The sequence of this TCR beta chain was determined in a study of T-cell reconstitution after alpha-beta-depleted transplantation in children. Whole-study findings and limits: The main origin of T-cell counts and diversity one year after transplant was newly produced T cells. Several hundred expanded graft clones reportedly gave rise to the alpha-beta T cells present about two months after transplant. Several patients had high TCRbeta diversity at day 60; it came from surviving recipient T cells and thymic progenitors.

Comments on this clonotype: What it recognizes is unknown.

As it was prepared, the TCRbeta library received unique molecular identifiers. TCRdb independently ran MiXCR on the PCR reads; one entry per CDR3 protein. Of about 500,000 distinct CDR3 sequences in the sample, 9.5% to 12% were seen once. This TCR was recovered from a female patient aged 2-9 years who had a stem cell transplant for aplastic anemia, so the T cells may come from the graft donor. Source: PBMCs, mostly from graft donor cells, taken 180 days after TCRalphabeta/CD19-depleted stem cell transplant.

The CDR3, as DNA: TGTGCCACCAAGGGCCAGGGTGGAACCTATGGCTACACCTTC. It translates to CATKGQGGTYGYTF. The genes are TRBV6-2 or TRBV6-3 and TRBJ1-2; possibly TRBD1 for D (5 bases). Germline V lookup: CDR1 MNHEY, CDR2 SVGEGT. The CDR3 is 14 amino acids. The V end lost 10 bases, the J end lost 4 bases, and 19 bases lay between the germline ends.